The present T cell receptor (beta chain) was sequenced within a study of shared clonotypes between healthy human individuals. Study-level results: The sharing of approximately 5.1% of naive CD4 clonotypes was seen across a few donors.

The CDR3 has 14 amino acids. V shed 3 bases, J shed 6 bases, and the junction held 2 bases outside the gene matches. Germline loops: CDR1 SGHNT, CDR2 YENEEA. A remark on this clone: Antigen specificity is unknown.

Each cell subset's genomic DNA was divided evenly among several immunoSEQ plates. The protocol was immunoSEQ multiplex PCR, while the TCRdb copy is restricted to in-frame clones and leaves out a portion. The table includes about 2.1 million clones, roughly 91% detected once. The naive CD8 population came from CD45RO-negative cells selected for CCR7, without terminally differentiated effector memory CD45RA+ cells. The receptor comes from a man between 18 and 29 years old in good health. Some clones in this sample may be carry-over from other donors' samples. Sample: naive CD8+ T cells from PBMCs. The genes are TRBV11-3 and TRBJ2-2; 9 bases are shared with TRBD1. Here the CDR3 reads CASSFTGGPGELFF. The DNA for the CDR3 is TGTGCCAGCAGCTTTACAGGGGGCCCCGGGGAGCTGTTTTTT.